The 19 T cell receptor beta chains presented below share a single source sample, sequenced in a study of control samples from healthy donors and cancer patients. Some clones are missing from TCRdb's copy, which holds only in-frame ones; the method was immunoSEQ multiplex PCR. The table records roughly 370,000 clones, 90% of them present only once. The sequenced sample was PBMCs. Receptors originate from a man aged 35-49 years with head and neck cancer.

The chain carries TRBV3-1 (or the pseudogene TRBV3-2) and TRBJ1-5; 9 positions agree with TRBD1. Trimming removed 1 base from V and 5 bases from J; junction bases left unmatched: 6. CDR3 size: 16 residues. From germline, CDR1 is LGHDT and CDR2 YNNKEL (reference sequence). The CDR3 sequence: CASSQGDRVRDQPQHF. CDR3 bases: TGTGCCAGCAGCCAAGGGGACAGGGTGAGGGATCAGCCCCAGCATTTT.

V is TRBV4-3 and J is TRBJ2-1, with 7 bases aligning to TRBD1. With 0 bases clipped from V and 7 bases from J, the junction kept 6 bases outside the gene matches. Germline-derived CDR1 and CDR2 are LGHNA and YSLEER. The CDR3 contains 15 residues. The CDR3 DNA reads as TGCGCCAGCAGCCAAGAGTACAGGGGCGAAAATGAGCAGTTCTTC. It encodes CASSQEYRGENEQFF.

Concerning this clone itself: At the DNA level, this CDR3 is encoded by other sequences in the same sample as well. The chain links TRBV6-5 to TRBJ2-7, with 9 bases fitting TRBD1. Germline lookup yields CDR1 MNHEY and CDR2 SVGAGI. Trimming removed 8 bases from V and 2 bases from J; junction bases left unmatched: 1. CDR3 size: 12 residues. CDR3 sequence (DNA): TGTGCCAGCCGACAGGGGGCCTACGAGCAGTACTTC. The encoded protein is CASRQGAYEQYF.

This clone was seen once. The chain employs TRBV18 and TRBJ1-1, with TRBD1 as a possible D gene (6 bases). The CDR3 sequence is 13 residues long. Germline CDR1 reads KGHSH; CDR2 reads LQKENI. The ends were cut back, 4 bases at V and 4 bases at J, with 10 bases in the middle. CDR3 sequence reads: CASSQGEVTEAFF. CDR3 sequence (DNA): TGTGCCAGCTCACAGGGGGAGGTCACTGAAGCTTTCTTT.

The genes are TRBV27 and TRBJ2-7; perhaps TRBD2 as D (6 bases). Per germline, CDR1 MNHEY and CDR2 SMNVEV (reference sequence). V was clipped by 5 bases and J by 2 bases, with 13 bases between them. The CDR3 runs to 14 residues. This CDR3 is CASSQRDSPYEQYF. The DNA for the CDR3 is TGTGCCAGCAGTCAACGGGACTCTCCCTACGAGCAGTACTTC.

The chain links TRBV5-1 to TRBJ2-1, with no clear D. CDR3 length: 16 residues. Germline CDR1 is SGHRS and CDR2 is YFSETQ. V was pared by 6 bases and J by 1 base, with 17 bases between. CDR3 loop: CASTPGSYSSYNEQFF. As DNA, the CDR3 is TGCGCCAGCACTCCTGGGTCTTATAGTTCCTACAATGAGCAGTTCTTC. The full variable domain, with the rest looked up from reference TRBV5-1 and TRBJ2-1, is KAGVTQTPRYLIKTRGQQVTLSCSPISGHRSVSWYQQTPGQGLQFLFEYFSETQRNKGNFPGRFSGRQFSNSRSEMNVSTLELGDSALYLCASTPGSYSSYNEQFFGPGTRLTVL.

This clone has just one count. This chain connects TRBV5-5 to TRBJ2-7; perhaps TRBD2 as D (6 bases). V dropped 6 bases and J dropped 2 bases, with 18 bases sitting between them. This CDR3 region has 15 residues. The germline gives CDR1 SGHKS, CDR2 YYEKEE (reference sequence). For the CDR3, the DNA is TGTGCCAGCACCGTCGGGGCGGGGAGAGCCTACGAGCAGTACTTC. Protein product: CASTVGAGRAYEQYF.

The V and J genes are TRBV14 and TRBJ2-7, with 8 bases identical to TRBD1. This CDR3 region has 15 residues. Germline V gene sequence: CDR1 SGHDN, CDR2 FVKESK. The V segment lost 3 bases and the J segment 0 bases; nucleotides outside the gene matches: 4. The DNA for the CDR3 is TGTGCCAGCAGCCAGGAGACAGGGGCCTCCTACGAGCAGTACTTC. This gives the protein CASSQETGASYEQYF.

The rearrangement links TRBV2 to TRBJ2-5; possible D gene TRBD2, 6 bases. Trimming left V 10 bases short and J 5 bases short, with 17 bases between. CDR3 size: 13 residues. Germline CDR1 and CDR2: SNHLY and FYNNEI. The CDR3 protein is CATTPGTEETQYF. In nucleotides, the CDR3 is TGTGCCACCACGCCCGGGACTGAGGAGACCCAGTACTTC.

This chain connects TRBV7-6 to TRBJ1-1; a weak D match, TRBD1 (5 bases). V shed 6 bases and J shed 5 bases, with 10 bases lying between them. Germline assignment: CDR1 SGHVS and CDR2 FNYEAQ. This CDR3 contains 12 residues. The CDR3 DNA is TGTGCCAGCAGTTACGGGGGAACTGAAGCTTTCTTT. It yields the protein CASSYGGTEAFF.

V usage is TRBV6-6 and J usage is TRBJ1-3, with D perhaps matching TRBD1 (5 bases). CDR3 length equals 16 residues. CDR1 is MNHNY and CDR2 is SVGAGI in the germline V gene (reference sequence). Trimming stripped 0 bases from V and 6 bases from J, with 15 bases between. The CDR3 here is CASSYSGGEKENTIYF. In DNA form, the CDR3 reads TGTGCCAGCAGTTACTCGGGGGGGGAAAAAGAAAACACCATATATTTT.

This clone was detected once. The J gene is TRBJ1-5, the V gene TRBV28; D may be TRBD1 (6 bases). Germline CDR1 is MDHEN and CDR2 is SYDVKM. The CDR3 is 15 amino acids. With 6 bases removed from V and 0 bases from J, the gap between germline ends came to 12 bases. The CDR3: CASSPRTVSNQPQHF. The CDR3 DNA is TGTGCCAGCAGCCCTCGGACAGTTAGCAATCAGCCCCAGCATTTT. The full variable domain, its missing parts supplied by reference TRBV28 and TRBJ1-5, is DVKVTQSSRYLVKRTGEKVFLECVQDMDHENMFWYRQDPGLGLRLIYFSYDVKMKEKGDIPEGYSVSREKKERFSLILESASTNQTSMYLCASSPRTVSNQPQHFGDGTRLSIL.

The chain has TRBV27 and TRBJ1-5, with TRBD1 as a possible D gene (6 bases). This CDR3 spans 19 amino acids. Trimming removed 2 bases from V and 2 bases from J, with 22 bases in between. Per the germline V gene, CDR1 is MNHEY and CDR2 is SMNVEV (reference sequence). The CDR3 region is CASSLRAQGPGNGNQPQHF. Here the CDR3 DNA reads TGTGCCAGCAGTTTAAGAGCACAGGGACCTGGAAATGGCAATCAGCCCCAGCATTTT.

The CDR3, as DNA: TGTGCCAGCAGCGGAACCACGGGGGAGCAGTACTTC. Translating it yields CASSGTTGEQYF. The rearrangement links TRBV11-2 to TRBJ2-7; D possibly corresponds to TRBD2 (5 bases). The CDR3 runs 12 residues. Per germline, CDR1 SGHAT and CDR2 FQNNGV. Trimming pared 5 bases from V and 7 bases from J, leaving 12 bases between.

This chain links TRBV29-1 with TRBJ1-2; D is ambiguous. Trimming left V 4 bases short and J 2 bases short, with 8 bases between. In germline, CDR1 is SQVTM, CDR2 ANQGSEA. The CDR3 extends over 12 amino acids. The CDR3 loop reads CSVVAVNYGYTF. The CDR3 DNA is TGCAGCGTTGTAGCGGTAAACTATGGCTACACCTTC. Full variable domain (outside the CDR3, taken from reference TRBV29-1 and TRBJ1-2): SAVISQKPSRDICQRGTSLTIQCQVDSQVTMMFWYRQQPGQSLTLIATANQGSEATYESGFVIDKFPISRPNLTFSTLTVSNMSPEDSSIYLCSVVAVNYGYTFGSGTRLTVV.

J is TRBJ2-1 and V is TRBV5-1, with 7 bases aligning to TRBD2. The CDR3 is 16 residues long. Germline lookup yields CDR1 SGHRS and CDR2 YFSETQ. V was pared by 4 bases and J by 5 bases, with 12 bases of the junction left unmatched. The CDR3 DNA reads as TGCGCCAGCAGCCCGACTAGCTCTACGGGGGACAATGAGCAGTTCTTC. It is translated as CASSPTSSTGDNEQFF. Supplemented by reference TRBV5-1 and TRBJ2-1, the full variable domain reads KAGVTQTPRYLIKTRGQQVTLSCSPISGHRSVSWYQQTPGQGLQFLFEYFSETQRNKGNFPGRFSGRQFSNSRSEMNVSTLELGDSALYLCASSPTSSTGDNEQFFGPGTRLTVL.

The chain couples TRBV7-2 to TRBJ1-3; no reliable D call. V gave up 5 bases and J gave up 0 bases, with 11 bases separating them. CDR3 length: 15 residues. Germline V gene sequence: CDR1 SGHTA, CDR2 FQGNSA. The CDR3, as DNA: TGTGCCAGCAGCACAGAGGCCAACTCTGGAAACACCATATATTTT. Protein: CASSTEANSGNTIYF.

CDR3 loop: CASSLRVGGYTF. The CDR3 region has the DNA TGTGCCAGCAGCCTACGGGTGGGGGGCTACACCTTC. V usage is TRBV12-3 or TRBV12-4 and J usage is TRBJ1-2; the D is unclear. The germline V and J ends were trimmed by 6 bases and 8 bases, with 13 bases remaining between them. The length of the CDR3 is 12 residues.

The rearrangement uses TRBV28 and TRBJ1-5, with TRBD1 identical over 9 bases. This CDR3 is 14 amino acids long. After removal of 8 bases from V and 2 bases from J, the junction contained 4 bases not matched to a gene. CDR1 and CDR2 (germline): MDHEN, SYDVKM. The CDR3 is CASFRDRGNQPQHF. CDR3 DNA: TGTGCCAGCTTCAGGGACAGGGGCAATCAGCCCCAGCATTTT.